This is a list of T cell receptor beta chains from one sample in a study of shared clonotypes between healthy human individuals. The method was immunoSEQ multiplex PCR; TCRdb's version includes in-frame clones alone and lacks a portion of them. Found here are some 1,100,000 clones, around 78% of them singletons; the top ten hold around 0.47%. Sequenced input: memory CD4+ T cells from PBMCs. The receptors shown here come from a young man in good health. Some clones in this sample may be carry-over from other donors' samples. Each CDR3 is given with its conserved first and last residue. The D gene is left open where the match is weak. Only part of the rows carry a size: once, few, many, or a class if the clone is expanded.

D	size	V	J	CDR3	DNA
NA	few	TRBV4-3	TRBJ1-5	CASSRPRWTDDKPQHF	TGCGCCAGCAGCCGTCCGAGATGGACAGATGACAAGCCCCAGCATTTT
NA	NA	TRBV5-5	TRBJ1-1	CASNLLGGADTEAFF	TGTGCCAGCAACCTTCTTGGGGGTGCCGACACTGAAGCTTTCTTT
NA	NA	TRBV28	TRBJ1-5	CASSLGVSQPQHF	TGTGCCAGCAGTTTAGGCGTAAGTCAGCCCCAGCATTTT
TRBD1	NA	TRBV28	TRBJ1-2	CASGNRGRGYGYTF	TGTGCCAGCGGAAACAGGGGGCGCGGGTATGGCTACACCTTC
NA	NA	TRBV6-6	TRBJ2-3	CASRMTATDTQYF	TGTGCCAGCAGGATGACCGCCACAGATACGCAGTATTTT
TRBD2	NA	TRBV5-6	TRBJ2-1	CASSPTSGRASHEQFF	TGTGCCAGCAGCCCTACTAGCGGGAGGGCCTCCCATGAGCAGTTCTTC
NA	NA	TRBV5-1	TRBJ2-7	CASSRQSTGDYEQYF	TGCGCCAGCAGCCGTCAATCGACGGGGGACTACGAGCAGTACTTC
NA	NA	TRBV21-1	TRBJ1-5	CASSRASSNQPQHF	TGTGCCAGCAGCAGGGCGAGTAGCAATCAGCCCCAGCATTTT
NA	NA	TRBV6-5	TRBJ1-2	CASRNAGDYTF	TGTGCCAGCAGAAACGCGGGGGACTACACCTTC
NA	many	TRBV7-2	TRBJ2-5	CASSLTREIETQYF	TGTGCCAGCAGCTTGACTCGGGAGATAGAGACCCAGTACTTC
NA	NA	TRBV7-2	TRBJ2-3	CASSGAGSPDTQYF	TGTGCCAGCAGCGGAGCGGGCTCCCCAGATACGCAGTATTTT
NA	many	TRBV19	TRBJ1-5	CASSMRDNQPQHF	TGTGCCAGTAGTATGAGGGATAATCAGCCCCAGCATTTT
TRBD1	NA	TRBV5-1	TRBJ1-1	CASSPQGGTEAFF	TGCGCCAGCAGCCCGCAGGGGGGGACTGAAGCTTTCTTT
NA	few	TRBV4-1	TRBJ2-3	CASSQRFSGTDTQYF	TGCGCCAGCAGCCAGAGATTTTCGGGCACAGATACGCAGTATTTT
TRBD2	NA	TRBV14	TRBJ2-7	CASSQEGSGRTKQYF	TGTGCCAGCAGCCAAGAGGGAAGCGGGAGGACCAAGCAGTACTTC
NA	NA	TRBV28	TRBJ1-5	CASSFRWQGSGNQPQHF	TGTGCCAGCAGTTTTCGTTGGCAGGGGTCAGGCAATCAGCCCCAGCATTTT
NA	NA	TRBV14	TRBJ2-1	CASSQDLVTEQFF	TGTGCCAGCAGCCAAGATCTGGTCACTGAGCAGTTCTTC
NA	once	TRBV7-8	TRBJ1-3	CASSPLTGGNTIYF	TGTGCCAGCAGCCCTTTGACGGGGGGAAACACCATATATTTT
NA	NA	TRBV6-6	TRBJ1-2	CASSSGQPDHYGYTF	TGTGCCAGCAGTTCCGGACAGCCGGATCACTATGGCTACACCTTC
TRBD2	NA	TRBV4-1	TRBJ2-3	CASSQSGLAGTDTQYF	TGCGCCAGCAGCCAATCCGGACTAGCGGGCACAGATACGCAGTATTTT
NA	NA	TRBV15	TRBJ1-5	CATSLSRNQPQHF	TGTGCCACCAGCTTATCGAGAAATCAGCCCCAGCATTTT
NA	NA	TRBV6-5	TRBJ1-1	CASSYSWGEGTEAFF	TGTGCCAGCAGTTACTCTTGGGGCGAGGGGACTGAAGCTTTCTTT
NA	NA	TRBV28	TRBJ2-3	CASASIKYLTDTQYF	TGTGCCAGCGCGTCAATTAAGTACCTCACAGATACGCAGTATTTT
NA	NA	TRBV9	TRBJ2-1	CASSVTWGNEQFF	TGTGCCAGCAGCGTAACCTGGGGAAATGAGCAGTTCTTC
NA	NA	TRBV30	TRBJ1-5	CASELGRSHSNQPQHF	TGTGCCAGCGAATTGGGGAGATCTCATAGCAATCAGCCCCAGCATTTT
NA	NA	TRBV2	TRBJ1-2	CASSEDGGYTF	TGTGCCAGCAGTGAAGATGGCGGCTACACCTTC
NA	NA	TRBV4-3	TRBJ1-5	CASSQDRGYQPQHF	TGCGCCAGCAGCCAAGATAGGGGGTATCAGCCCCAGCATTTT
TRBD1	NA	TRBV18	TRBJ1-1	CASSPPGFGRGQPSEAFF	TGTGCCAGCTCACCACCGGGATTCGGGAGGGGGCAGCCTTCTGAAGCTTTCTTT
NA	NA	TRBV7-9	TRBJ1-4	CASSPDPEEKLFF	TGTGCCAGCAGCCCCGATCCGGAGGAAAAACTGTTTTTT
TRBD2	NA	TRBV18	TRBJ2-5	CASSPLAGEPETQYF	TGTGCCAGCTCACCACTAGCGGGGGAGCCAGAGACCCAGTACTTC
TRBD1	NA	TRBV5-1	TRBJ2-5	CASSVGQEGTQYF	TGCGCCAGCAGCGTCGGACAGGAAGGGACCCAGTACTTC
TRBD1	NA	TRBV9	TRBJ1-2	CASSARTGVGYTF	TGTGCCAGCAGCGCCCGGACAGGGGTAGGCTACACCTTC
NA	NA	TRBV6-6	TRBJ1-5	CASRTGGAQHF	TGTGCCAGCAGAACCGGAGGGGCCCAGCATTTT
NA	NA	TRBV9	TRBJ2-2	CASSIRAGTNTGELFF	TGTGCCAGCAGCATCCGGGCGGGGACGAACACCGGGGAGCTGTTTTTT
TRBD2	NA	TRBV6-1	TRBJ2-7	CASNRLAGIYEQYF	TGTGCCAGCAACCGCCTAGCGGGGATCTACGAGCAGTACTTC
TRBD2	NA	TRBV11-2	TRBJ2-2	CASSLVAGGPVGELFF	TGTGCCAGCAGCTTAGTGGCGGGAGGGCCGGTCGGGGAGCTGTTTTTT
NA	NA	TRBV19	TRBJ2-7	CASRETDFTEQYF	TGTGCCAGCCGTGAGACCGACTTCACCGAGCAGTACTTC
NA	few	TRBV4-2	TRBJ2-7	CASSHNRDPYEQYF	TGTGCCAGCAGCCACAACCGGGACCCCTACGAGCAGTACTTC
NA	NA	TRBV7-9	TRBJ2-3	CASSKSGGRDTQYF	TGTGCCAGCAGTAAGTCCGGGGGCAGAGATACGCAGTATTTT
NA	NA	TRBV6-6	TRBJ2-7	CASSYRDAHEQYF	TGTGCCAGCAGTTACCGGGACGCCCACGAGCAGTACTTC
TRBD2	NA	TRBV13	TRBJ2-3	CASSRGLAPDTQYF	TGTGCCAGCAGCCGGGGACTAGCGCCAGATACGCAGTATTTT
NA	NA	TRBV5-1	TRBJ1-1	CASNGGGMNTEAFF	TGCGCCAGCAATGGGGGCGGTATGAACACTGAAGCTTTCTTT
NA	NA	TRBV5-1	TRBJ1-1	CASSLEGRNTEAFF	TGCGCCAGCAGCTTGGAGGGCAGAAACACTGAAGCTTTCTTT
NA	NA	TRBV27	TRBJ2-7	CASSLGPREGPRVEQYF	TGTGCCAGCAGTTTAGGTCCCCGCGAAGGACCCCGAGTCGAGCAGTACTTC
TRBD1	few	TRBV18	TRBJ1-2	CASSPRTDRLGGYTF	TGTGCCAGCTCACCTCGGACGGACAGGCTGGGTGGCTACACCTTC
NA	NA	TRBV28	TRBJ1-1	CASTLSPVSGTEAFF	TGTGCCAGCACCCTCTCCCCGGTGAGTGGAACTGAAGCTTTCTTT
TRBD2	NA	TRBV7-8	TRBJ2-1	CASSPPSGRNNEQFF	TGTGCCAGCAGCCCCCCTAGCGGGAGAAACAATGAGCAGTTCTTC
NA	NA	TRBV14	TRBJ2-1	CASSPKRTLGRYNEQFF	TGTGCCAGCAGCCCCAAACGGACACTCGGCAGATACAATGAGCAGTTCTTC
NA	few	TRBV7-8	TRBJ1-3	CASSHSRQGILSSGNTIYF	TGTGCCAGCAGCCATAGCAGGCAGGGAATTCTAAGTTCTGGAAACACCATATATTTT
TRBD2	NA	TRBV20-1	TRBJ2-7	CRAGGPSEQYF	TGCAGAGCGGGAGGGCCTAGCGAGCAGTACTTC
NA	NA	TRBV18	TRBJ1-1	CASSVQGWGTEAFF	TGTGCCAGCTCAGTACAGGGTTGGGGCACTGAAGCTTTCTTT
NA	NA	TRBV12-5	TRBJ1-2	CASGFAETSLGTF	TGTGCTAGTGGTTTCGCGGAGACATCCTTAGGCACCTTC
NA	NA	TRBV4-2	TRBJ1-1	CASSPQGNTEAFF	TGTGCCAGCAGCCCTCAGGGGAACACTGAAGCTTTCTTT